The TCR beta chain described here comes from a study of OX40 agonist ivuxolimab in advanced cancers. About the study: Intravenous ivuxolimab was administered to patients every 2 weeks at 0.01 to 10 mg/kg. Study-wide findings and caveats: The study observed clonal expansion of CD4+ and CD8+ blood T cells by week 6 at 0.1 to 3.0 mg/kg. The antigens recognized by the expanded peripheral T cells, that is their antigen specificity, were not determined.

Data came from immunoSEQ multiplex PCR; TCRdb stores just in-frame clones and leaves some out. The sample lists roughly 16,000 clones; 76% were seen once. Germline CDR1 reads SEHNR; CDR2 reads FQNEAQ (reference sequence). The CDR3 runs 10 residues. Trimming removed 1 base from V and 10 bases from J, with 2 bases in between. Patients with autoimmune history or systemic immunosuppression were excluded. Points on this clone: The antigen is unknown.

The sample in question was CD4+ or CD8+ T cells sorted from blood, obtained in a trial of the OX40 agonist ivuxolimab. The rearrangement joins TRBV7-9 to TRBJ2-1; D remains ambiguous. The sequence came from an adult with an advanced solid tumor such as melanoma, head and neck, liver or kidney cancer. CDR3 bases: TGTGCCAGCAGCTTAGGGGAGCAGTTCTTC. Its translation is CASSLGEQFF.